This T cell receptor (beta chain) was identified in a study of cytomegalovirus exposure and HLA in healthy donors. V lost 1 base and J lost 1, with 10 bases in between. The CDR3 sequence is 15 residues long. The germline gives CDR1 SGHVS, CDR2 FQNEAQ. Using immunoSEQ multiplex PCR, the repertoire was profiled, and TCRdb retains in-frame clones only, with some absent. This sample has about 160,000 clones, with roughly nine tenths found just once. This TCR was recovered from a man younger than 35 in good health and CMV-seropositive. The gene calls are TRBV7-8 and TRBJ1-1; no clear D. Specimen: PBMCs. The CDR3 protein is CASSLVGGWNTEAFF. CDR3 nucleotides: TGTGCCAGCAGCTTAGTAGGAGGATGGAACACTGAAGCTTTCTTT.